This passage covers 10 T cell receptor beta chains from one sample sequenced in a study of cytomegalovirus exposure and HLA in healthy donors (dated by TCRdb to the late 2010s). Receptor amplification or capture employed the immunoSEQ multiplex PCR assay. For the multiplex PCR, a mixture combining 60 forward primers for TCR Vbeta segments and 13 reverse primers for TCR Jbeta segments was used. The table comes from immuneACCESS by way of TCRdb, which keeps in-frame sequences with V and J called. Part of the clones is missing from these tables; in studies checked, under half for an unresolved V gene and the rest for unknown reasons. The sample contains hundreds of thousands of clones, around 80% of them found a single time. Of the sample, 0.58% is held by the ten largest clones. Input material: PBMCs. Receptor source: a middle-aged woman in good health and CMV-seronegative.

The chain links TRBV6-6 to TRBJ2-5; TRBD1 is a possible D gene (5 bases). The tail of the sequence fits TRBJ2-7 better, so the J call may be wrong. Germline V gene data show CDR1 as MNHNY and CDR2 as SVGAGI (reference sequence). There are 13 residues in the CDR3. The CDR3 region is CASSPPGSYEQYF. The CDR3 DNA sequence: TGTGCCAGCTCACCGCCAGGGTCCTACGAGCAGTACTTC.

CDR3 sequence (DNA): TGTGCCAGCAGGTTACAGAGAGCGGGGGGAGTTAATGAGCAGTTCTTC. Translated, it gives CASRLQRAGGVNEQFF. This chain joins TRBV2 and TRBJ2-1; 9 bases fit TRBD2. The length of the CDR3 is 16 residues. V lost 6 bases and J lost 7; bases outside the gene matches: 13. Germline assignment: CDR1 SNHLY and CDR2 FYNNEI.

The J gene is TRBJ1-1, the V gene TRBV7-3; 7 bases agree with TRBD1. Trimming removed 5 bases from V and 0 bases from J; junction bases left unmatched: 3. This CDR3 comprises 14 residues. CDR1 and CDR2 (germline): SGHTA, FQGTGA. The CDR3 region is CASSVGQMNTEAFF. In DNA, the CDR3 is TGTGCCAGCAGCGTGGGACAGATGAACACTGAAGCTTTCTTT.

This clone has just a few counts. The chain joins TRBV4-3 to TRBJ1-4; D is uncertain. CDR1 is LGHNA and CDR2 is YSLEER in the germline V gene. The V and J ends lost 3 bases and 4 bases respectively, with 12 bases between them. This CDR3 contains 15 residues. CDR3 in amino acids: CASSHSTAYNEKLFF. CDR3 bases: TGCGCCAGCAGCCACAGCACAGCTTATAATGAAAAACTGTTTTTT.

This chain joins TRBV7-9 and TRBJ1-2; D ambiguous. The germline gives CDR1 SEHNR, CDR2 FQNEAQ (reference sequence). CDR3 size: 12 residues. V was cut by 6 bases and J by 5 bases, with 10 bases left in between. This CDR3 reads CASRVSQYGYTF. CDR3 bases: TGTGCCAGCAGGGTATCACAGTATGGCTACACCTTC.

This chain links TRBV5-1 with TRBJ2-3; weak D call: TRBD1 (6 bases). Trimming left V 7 bases short and J 1 base short, with 19 bases between. This CDR3 has 16 residues. In germline, CDR1 is SGHRS, CDR2 YFSETQ. The CDR3 nucleotides read TGCGCCAGCCAATTCCAGGGGAAGGGAGGCACAGATACGCAGTATTTT. This gives the protein CASQFQGKGGTDTQYF.

The rearrangement uses TRBV18 and TRBJ1-2; unclear D gene. Trimming pared 2 bases from V and 5 bases from J, leaving 15 bases between. The CDR3 is 15 residues long. Germline CDR1 KGHSH, CDR2 LQKENI. The CDR3 DNA reads as TGTGCCAGCTCACCAATACCTACTGAACCTTATGGCTACACCTTC. Amino acids: CASSPIPTEPYGYTF.

The chain employs TRBV25-1 and TRBJ1-4, with D maybe TRBD1 (6 bases). Germline V gene data show CDR1 as MGHDK and CDR2 as SYGVNS. V was shortened by 4 bases and J by 4 bases, with 13 bases between the two germline ends. The CDR3 consists of 15 residues. The DNA for the CDR3 is TGTGCCAGCAGTGTACCGGACAGATATAATGAAAAACTGTTTTTT. It is translated as CASSVPDRYNEKLFF. The whole variable domain, remainder taken from reference TRBV25-1 and TRBJ1-4, is EADIYQTPRYLVIGTGKKITLECSQTMGHDKMYWYQQDPGMELHLIHYSYGVNSTEKGDLSSESTVSRIRTEHFPLTLESARPSHTSQYLCASSVPDRYNEKLFFGSGTQLSVL.

V is TRBV28 and J is TRBJ1-1; a possible D gene is TRBD1 (5 bases). This CDR3 contains 15 residues. V lost 4 bases, J lost 5 bases, and 17 bases lay in between. Germline V gene data show CDR1 as MDHEN and CDR2 as SYDVKM. CDR3 protein: CASSWGVGGRTEAFF. The CDR3, as DNA: TGTGCCAGCAGTTGGGGGGTTGGGGGAAGGACTGAAGCTTTCTTT. Drawing the rest from reference TRBV28 and TRBJ1-1, the complete variable domain is DVKVTQSSRYLVKRTGEKVFLECVQDMDHENMFWYRQDPGLGLRLIYFSYDVKMKEKGDIPEGYSVSREKKERFSLILESASTNQTSMYLCASSWGVGGRTEAFFGQGTRLTVV.

The chain joins TRBV19 to TRBJ2-2; possible D gene TRBD1, 7 bases. Trimming shortened V by 2 bases and J by 5 bases, and 15 bases separated the two germline ends. The germline CDR1 and CDR2 sequences are LNHDA and SQIVND (reference sequence). The CDR3 spans 16 residues. The CDR3 region is CASSILGGQFTGELFF. The DNA for the CDR3 is TGTGCCAGTAGTATATTGGGGGGACAGTTTACCGGGGAGCTGTTTTTT.